This T cell receptor (beta chain) emerged from a study of shared clonotypes between healthy human individuals. Trimming cost V 7 bases and J 4 bases, with 8 bases left between them. Germline V gene sequence: CDR1 MNHNS, CDR2 SASEGT. This CDR3 spans 11 amino acids. Only in-frame clones appear in the TCRdb table, and some are missing; sequencing was by immunoSEQ multiplex PCR. Among roughly 1,100,000 clones listed, 60% to 80% were seen once. This clone was counted ten times or more. The sequenced material came from memory CD4+ T cells sorted from blood. Subset denoted: CD45RA-negative fraction. The clonotype was recovered from a man aged 18-30 years in good health. The V and J genes are TRBV6-1 and TRBJ2-7; no firm D call. For the CDR3, the DNA is TGTGCCAGCATGAACCTTTACGAGCAGTACTTC. Residues: CASMNLYEQYF.